The next 28 T cell receptor beta chains were all read from a single sample in a study of blood T cell repertoires in COVID-19. The table came from immunoSEQ multiplex PCR; TCRdb's copy has only in-frame clones and leaves some out. The sample lists around 160,000 clones; approximately 85% were seen once. Sequenced input: peripheral blood. The receptors here all came from a woman aged 55-70 years with COVID-19, enrolled during active disease.

Only one count was recorded for this clone. The chain combines TRBV28 with TRBJ2-1, with D possibly matching TRBD1 (6 bases). Deletions cut 2 bases from V and 4 bases from J, with 6 bases between. From germline, CDR1 is MDHEN and CDR2 SYDVKM. The CDR3 loop spans 13 amino acids. CDR3 region: CASSLQGYNEQFF. The CDR3 DNA is TGTGCCAGCAGTTTACAGGGGTACAATGAGCAGTTCTTC.

The V and J genes are TRBV4-3 and TRBJ1-2, with no clear D. CDR3 size: 17 residues. V shed 0 bases and J shed 0 bases, with 14 bases lying between them. CDR1 and CDR2 from the germline V gene are LGHNA and YSLEER. The CDR3 loop is CASSQEGGRPTNYGYTF. CDR3 DNA sequence: TGCGCCAGCAGCCAAGAGGGAGGCAGGCCGACTAACTATGGCTACACCTTC.

This clone has only a few counts. The J gene is TRBJ2-1, the V gene TRBV6-1; D is undetermined. The CDR3 runs 13 residues. The V end lost 3 bases, the J end lost 12 bases, and 15 bases lay between the germline ends. The germline V gene has CDR1 MNHNS and CDR2 SASEGT. CDR3 bases: TGTGCCAGCAGTGAGTTACAACCCAGAGGGCAGTTCTTC. Translating it yields CASSELQPRGQFF.

This clone is a singleton in its sample. The genes are TRBV11-2 and TRBJ2-7; D not certain. Germline CDR1 is SGHAT and CDR2 is FQNNGV. This CDR3 has 13 residues. Trimming shortened V by 5 bases and J by 0 bases, and 8 bases separated the two germline ends. The DNA for the CDR3 is TGTGCCAGCAGCCTCGGCGGCTCCTACGAGCAGTACTTC. Amino acids: CASSLGGSYEQYF. Based on the CDR3 plus reference TRBV11-2 and TRBJ2-7, the full variable domain is EAGVAQSPRYKIIEKRQSVAFWCNPISGHATLYWYQQILGQGPKLLIQFQNNGVVDDSQLPKDRFSAERLKGVDSTLKIQPAKLEDSAVYLCASSLGGSYEQYFGPGTRLTVT.

The V gene is TRBV4-1, the J gene TRBJ2-1; TRBD2 matches at 7 bases. The CDR3 length is 17 residues. Losses at the gene ends were 1 base for V and 3 bases for J; bases not matched to a gene: 9. Germline V CDR1 and CDR2: MGHRA, YSYEKL. The CDR3 loop reads CASSQVLVSGRYNEQFF. The CDR3 region has the DNA TGCGCCAGCAGCCAAGTGTTGGTTAGCGGGCGCTACAATGAGCAGTTCTTC.

The chain couples TRBV7-9 to TRBJ1-1; D unresolved. Germline CDR1 reads SEHNR; CDR2 reads FQNEAQ (reference sequence). The ends were cut back, 8 bases at V and 8 bases at J, with 12 bases in the middle. CDR3 length: 11 amino acids. The CDR3 here is CASSGQSEAFF. CDR3 DNA sequence: TGTGCCAGCTCTGGGCAATCCGAAGCTTTCTTT. The whole variable domain, remainder taken from reference TRBV7-9 and TRBJ1-1, is DTGVSQNPRHKITKRGQNVTFRCDPISEHNRLYWYRQTLGQGPEFLTYFQNEAQLEKSRLLSDRFSAERPKGSFSTLEIQRTEQGDSAMYLCASSGQSEAFFGQGTRLTVV.

This chain joins TRBV5-1 and TRBJ2-2; possibly TRBD2 for D (6 bases). V was trimmed by 2 bases and J by 6 bases, leaving 17 bases between them. CDR3 length: 16 amino acids. The V gene's germline CDR1 is SGHRS and CDR2 YFSETQ. The CDR3 loop is CASSFYRRGSPGELFF. The DNA of the CDR3 is TGCGCCAGCAGCTTTTACCGTCGGGGGAGCCCCGGGGAGCTGTTTTTT.

The chain has TRBV27 and TRBJ1-1; TRBD1 matches at 10 bases. V lost 0 bases to trimming and J lost 6 bases; unmatched junction nucleotides: 10. The germline V gene has CDR1 MNHEY and CDR2 SMNVEV (reference sequence). This CDR3 comprises 17 residues. In DNA form, the CDR3 reads TGTGCCAGCAGTTTATCCGACAGGGGGCGTGGGATGGCTGAAGCTTTCTTT. It specifies CASSLSDRGRGMAEAFF.

The V gene is TRBV10-3, the J gene TRBJ1-4; D is possibly TRBD1 (6 bases). The V and J ends lost 0 bases and 10 bases respectively, with 18 bases between them. Germline V gene sequence: CDR1 ENHRY, CDR2 SYGVKD. The CDR3 is 16 residues long. CDR3 DNA sequence: TGTGCCATCAGTGAGTCGACTGTGGGGGCGAGTGGAAAACTGTTTTTT. This codes for CAISESTVGASGKLFF.

J is TRBJ1-2 and V is TRBV4-1, with TRBD1 identical over 7 bases. The CDR3 is 18 amino acids. Per the germline V gene, CDR1 is MGHRA and CDR2 is YSYEKL. The junction had 13 bases not matched to a gene; V was cut back by 1 base and J by 2 bases. The CDR3 DNA reads as TGCGCCAGCAGCCAAGGCCCCTTCGACAGGGAAGCCAACTATGGCTACACCTTC. Translating gives CASSQGPFDREANYGYTF.

The chain couples TRBV6-1 to TRBJ1-3, with 7 bases matching TRBD1. The germline V gene has CDR1 MNHNS and CDR2 SASEGT. This CDR3 contains 14 residues. J was trimmed by 7 bases and V by 1 base; bases with no gene match: 4. The CDR3 region is CASSEGQGSNTIYF. The CDR3 nucleotides are TGTGCCAGCAGTGAAGGACAGGGATCCAACACCATATATTTT.

The V call is TRBV27, the J call TRBJ1-4; tentatively, D is TRBD1 (6 bases). With 8 bases removed from V and 7 bases from J, the gap between germline ends came to 11 bases. CDR1 and CDR2 (germline): MNHEY, SMNVEV (reference sequence). The CDR3 is 12 amino acids. CDR3 nucleotides: TGTGCCAGCGGGCCAGGGGCTGAAAAACTGTTTTTT. Translating gives CASGPGAEKLFF.

The CDR3 nucleotides are TGTGCCAGTAGTAATCAGGTGTCTACCTACAATGAGCAGTTCTTC. This gives the protein CASSNQVSTYNEQFF. V is TRBV19 and J is TRBJ2-1; D ambiguous. The V gene's germline CDR1 is LNHDA and CDR2 SQIVND (reference sequence). The CDR3 runs to 15 residues. The V and J ends lost 4 bases and 2 bases respectively, with 12 bases between them. The whole variable domain, filled in from reference TRBV19 and TRBJ2-1, reads DGGITQSPKYLFRKEGQNVTLSCEQNLNHDAMYWYRQDPGQGLRLIYYSQIVNDFQKGDIAEGYSVSREKKESFPLTVTSAQKNPTAFYLCASSNQVSTYNEQFFGPGTRLTVL.

The rearrangement uses TRBV19 and TRBJ1-1; a weak D match, TRBD1 (6 bases). The germline gives CDR1 LNHDA, CDR2 SQIVND (reference sequence). The V end was cut by 5 bases, the J end by 5 bases, with 18 bases between. The CDR3 has 15 amino acids. CDR3 in DNA: TGTGCCAGTAGTCAGGGCAGGGGCATTGGAACTGAAGCTTTCTTT. This gives the protein CASSQGRGIGTEAFF.

The chain has TRBV19 and TRBJ2-2; a weak D match, TRBD2 (6 bases). Germline V CDR1 and CDR2: LNHDA, SQIVND (reference sequence). The length of the CDR3 is 16 residues. V lost 7 bases and J lost 0, with 15 bases in between. CDR3: CASKVRGSTNTGELFF. DNA for the CDR3: TGTGCCAGTAAGGTCCGGGGGTCAACGAACACCGGGGAGCTGTTTTTT.

This chain links TRBV10-2 with TRBJ2-7, with 7 bases fitting TRBD1. Germline-derived CDR1 and CDR2 are WSHSY and SAAADI. Trimming cost V 7 bases and J 1 base; bases outside gene matches: 7. The length of the CDR3 is 14 residues. The CDR3 DNA reads as TGCGCCAGCATGGGGACAGCCCATTCCTACGAGCAGTACTTC. The encoded protein is CASMGTAHSYEQYF.

CDR3 sequence reads: CASSPSPLAGALGDQYF. The CDR3, as DNA: TGTGCCAGTAGTCCCTCGCCACTAGCGGGGGCCCTTGGGGACCAGTACTTC. The chain recombines TRBV19 with TRBJ2-5; 11 nucleotides match TRBD2. V was pared by 5 bases and J by 10 bases, with 18 bases of the junction left unmatched. There are 17 residues in the CDR3. The V gene's germline CDR1 is LNHDA and CDR2 SQIVND (reference sequence).

The chain uses TRBV19 and TRBJ2-7, with D unclear. The CDR3 consists of 13 residues. V was clipped by 1 base and J by 1 base, with 5 bases between them. Looked up from germline, CDR1 is LNHDA and CDR2 is SQIVND (reference sequence). The CDR3 sequence is CASSIASSYEQYF. CDR3 coding DNA: TGTGCCAGTAGTATAGCCTCGTCCTACGAGCAGTACTTC.

The CDR3, as DNA: TGCAGTGCTAGTTTGTCTTTGGCTGGCCATGGCTACACCTTC. It encodes CSASLSLAGHGYTF. J is TRBJ1-2 and V is TRBV20-1; D call uncertain. Germline V CDR1 and CDR2: DFQATT, SNEGSKA (reference sequence). The CDR3 consists of 14 residues. The V and J ends lost 3 bases and 6 bases respectively, with 17 bases between them.

This clone was seen at least ten times. The chain combines TRBV3-1 (or the pseudogene TRBV3-2) with TRBJ1-5; D remains unclear. The CDR3 covers 14 residues. Germline lookup yields CDR1 LGHDT and CDR2 YNNKEL (reference sequence). V was cut by 4 bases and J by 2 bases, with 9 bases left in between. The CDR3, as DNA: TGTGCCAGCAGCCTGGGAGGCGGCAATCAGCCCCAGCATTTT. It yields the protein CASSLGGGNQPQHF.

This chain uses TRBV24-1 with TRBJ2-2, with D tentatively TRBD1 (5 bases). This CDR3 has 15 amino acids. Trimming cost V 3 bases and J 1 base, with 8 bases left between them. CDR1 KGHDR and CDR2 SFDVKD come from the germline V gene. The CDR3 loop is CATSDVGENTGELFF. DNA for the CDR3: TGTGCCACCAGTGATGTAGGGGAGAACACCGGGGAGCTGTTTTTT.

This clone was detected a few times. V usage is TRBV6-5 and J usage is TRBJ1-5; no clear D. CDR1 MNHEY and CDR2 SVGAGI come from the germline V gene. V was pared by 5 bases and J by 4 bases, with 6 bases between. This CDR3 spans 12 amino acids. CDR3 protein: CASSPGNQPQHF. For the CDR3, the DNA is TGTGCCAGCAGTCCGGGAAATCAGCCCCAGCATTTT.

This chain joins TRBV6-5 and TRBJ2-7; D might be TRBD2 (6 bases). Trimming pared 0 bases from V and 2 bases from J, leaving 11 bases between. The CDR3 contains 15 residues. The germline gives CDR1 MNHEY, CDR2 SVGAGI. The CDR3: CASSYSRDGAYEQYF. In DNA form, the CDR3 reads TGTGCCAGCAGTTACTCGCGGGACGGTGCCTACGAGCAGTACTTC.

The chain joins TRBV19 to TRBJ2-3; a possible D gene is TRBD2 (5 bases). V lost 0 bases, J lost 2 bases, and 18 bases lay in between. CDR1 and CDR2 from the germline V gene are LNHDA and SQIVND (reference sequence). The CDR3 is made up of 18 amino acids. This CDR3 reads CASSIDRRRWTSTDTQYF. CDR3 sequence (DNA): TGTGCCAGTAGTATAGATCGAAGAAGGTGGACTTCCACAGATACGCAGTATTTT.

V is TRBV4-2 and J is TRBJ2-3, with 9 bases matching TRBD2. The V gene's germline CDR1 is LGHNA and CDR2 YNFKEQ. This CDR3 region has 18 residues. V lost 1 base to trimming and J lost 4 bases; unmatched junction nucleotides: 12. CDR3 nucleotide sequence: TGTGCCAGCAGCCAAGCCCTGGCAAGCGGGGGGCCTGCAGATACGCAGTATTTT. Amino acid sequence: CASSQALASGGPADTQYF.

This sequence joins TRBV5-1 and TRBJ1-2; the match to TRBD1 covers 7 bases. V was pared by 5 bases and J by 7 bases, with 11 bases of the junction left unmatched. The CDR3 contains 14 residues. Germline CDR1 is SGHRS and CDR2 is YFSETQ. The CDR3 DNA follows: TGCGCCAGCAGGAAGGGACAGTCGGAGGGTGGCTACACCTTC. It yields the protein CASRKGQSEGGYTF.

The chain links TRBV6-2 or TRBV6-3 to TRBJ1-2; D uncertain. The V and J ends lost 0 bases and 2 bases respectively, with 10 bases between them. CDR1 and CDR2 from the germline V gene are MNHEY and SVGEGT. This CDR3 contains 15 residues. Here the CDR3 DNA reads TGTGCCAGCAGTTACTCTGGCAGCGAGAACTATGGCTACACCTTC. Translated, it gives CASSYSGSENYGYTF.

The chain has TRBV7-7 and TRBJ2-3; 8 bases align to TRBD1. With V trimmed by 5 bases and J by 5 bases, 6 bases remained unmatched. The CDR3 spans 14 residues. Germline CDR1 SSHAT, CDR2 FNYEAQ (reference sequence). In DNA, the CDR3 is TGTGCCAGCAGCCCGGACAGGGCAGGAGATACGCAGTATTTT. This gives the protein CASSPDRAGDTQYF. The variable domain in full, with the rest retrieved from reference TRBV7-7 and TRBJ2-3, is GAGVSQSPRYKVTKRGQDVTLRCDPISSHATLYWYQQALGQGPEFLTYFNYEAQPDKSGLPSDRFSAERPEGSISTLTIQRTEQRDSAMYRCASSPDRAGDTQYFGPGTRLTVL.